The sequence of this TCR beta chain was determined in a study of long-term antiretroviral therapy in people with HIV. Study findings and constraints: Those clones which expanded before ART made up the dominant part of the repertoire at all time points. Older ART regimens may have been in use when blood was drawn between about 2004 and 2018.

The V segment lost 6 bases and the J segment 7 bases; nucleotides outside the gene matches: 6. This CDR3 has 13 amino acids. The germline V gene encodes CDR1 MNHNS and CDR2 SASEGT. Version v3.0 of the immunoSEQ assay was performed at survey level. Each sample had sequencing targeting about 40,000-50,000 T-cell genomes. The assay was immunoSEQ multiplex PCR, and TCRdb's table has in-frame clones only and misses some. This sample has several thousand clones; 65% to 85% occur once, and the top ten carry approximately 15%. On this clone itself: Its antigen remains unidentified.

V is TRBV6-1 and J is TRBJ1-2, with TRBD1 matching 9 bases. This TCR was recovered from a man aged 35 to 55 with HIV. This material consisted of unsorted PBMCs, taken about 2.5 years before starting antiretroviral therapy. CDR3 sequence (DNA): TGTGCCAGCAGGGGAACAGGGGGCCCTGGCTACACCTTC. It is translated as CASRGTGGPGYTF.